These 19 T cell receptor beta chains came from one sample sequenced in a study of T cells in women clearing cervical HPV infection. Sequenced by immunoSEQ multiplex PCR; TCRdb stores in-frame clones only, minus some. The sample totals 15,000 to 20,000 clones. The sequencing input was blood buffy coat. All receptors come from a woman aged 18 to 75 with a cervical HPV16 infection that either progressed to CIN3+ or cleared (not recorded which).

As to this clone: The sequenced fragment ends 3 residues before the CDR3 boundary, so the rest is inferred from the germline J gene. The chain carries TRBV30 and TRBJ2-5, with 9 nucleotides matching TRBD1. Germline lookup yields CDR1 GTSNPN and CDR2 SVGIG (reference sequence). Losses at the gene ends were 5 bases for V and 2 bases for J; bases not matched to a gene: 12. The CDR3 has 16 residues. CDR3 protein: CAWLMGQGFKQETQYF. The CDR3 DNA, read in part, is TGTGCCTGGTTGATGGGACAGGGTTTTAAGCAAGAGACC.

A word on this clone: The read terminates 3 residues before the CDR3 end, so the remaining end is supplied by the germline J gene. The rearrangement joins TRBV6-1 to TRBJ2-2; 12 nucleotides line up with TRBD2. The CDR3 has 15 residues. Germline CDR1 is MNHNS and CDR2 is SASEGT. Germline trimming cut 5 bases from V and 5 bases from J; bases unmatched to any gene: 3. The CDR3 DNA, read in part, is TGTGCCAGCAGTAAAGGACTAGCGGGGACCGGGGAG. This encodes CASSKGLAGTGE. The whole CDR3 protein reads CASSKGLAGTGELFF.

On this clone itself: The CDR3 extends 3 residues past the end of the read, so its final part is completed from the germline J gene. This chain uses TRBV18 with TRBJ1-6, with D unclear. Looked up from germline, CDR1 is KGHSH and CDR2 is LQKENI. V lost 2 bases and J 0 bases, leaving 8 bases between the germline ends. There are 16 residues in the CDR3. CDR3: CASSPEVSSYNSPLHF. Incomplete CDR3 DNA: TGTGCCAGCTCACCAGAGGTGAGCTCCTATAATTCACCC.

As regards this clone: The CDR3 is cut off 3 residues early in the read; its end comes from the germline J gene. The sample carries other DNA sequences with the same CDR3. The chain employs TRBV30 and TRBJ2-2; 7 positions match TRBD2. CDR1 and CDR2 (germline): GTSNPN, SVGIG (reference sequence). This CDR3 spans 15 amino acids. The CDR3 reads CAWSGGGTNNSPLFF. The CDR3 bases that were read are TGTGCCTGGAGTGGGGGGGGAACGAATAATTCACCG.

On this clone: The DNA ends 3 residues before the CDR3 does, and the rest of the CDR3 is filled in from the germline J gene. The gene calls are TRBV19 and TRBJ1-5; TRBD1 matches at 10 bases. The CDR3 is made up of 15 amino acids. Germline V gives CDR1 LNHDA, CDR2 SQIVND (reference sequence). V gave up 7 bases and J gave up 1 base; unmatched junction bases: 4. The covered CDR3 bases are TGTGCCAGTATTCTGGGACAGGGGAGCAATCAGCCC. Its translation: CASILGQGSNQP. The entire CDR3 protein reads CASILGQGSNQPQHF.

As concerns this clone: The missing CDR3 end, 3 residues past where the read stops, is filled in from the germline J gene. The chain combines TRBV10-1 with TRBJ2-1, with 11 bases identical to TRBD2. Germline lookup yields CDR1 WNHNN and CDR2 SYGVQD (reference sequence). Unmatched junction bases numbered 11, after V lost 5 bases and J lost 8 bases. The CDR3 covers 16 residues. The CDR3 bases that were read are TGCGCCAGCAGTTCCGTAGGTAGCGGGGGGGCTTATGAG. Residues: CASSSVGSGGAYE. The whole CDR3 reads CASSSVGSGGAYEQFF.

As to this clone: One junction end does not reproduce the germline sequence, and a read error may be involved. The DNA ends 3 residues before the CDR3 does, and the rest of the CDR3 is filled in from the germline J gene. The chain is built from TRBV30 and TRBJ2-1; D is ambiguous. The CDR3 loop spans 14 amino acids. Germline-derived CDR1 and CDR2 are GTSNPN and SVGIG (reference sequence). CDR3 bases read: TGTGCCCGGAGTGTGCAAACTTCCTACAATGAG. Its protein is CARSVQTSYNE. The whole CDR3 reads CARSVQTSYNEQFF.

Note on this clone: The read terminates 3 residues ahead of where the CDR3 ends, so the germline J gene completes it. The same CDR3 is also encoded by other DNA sequences in this sample. The chain employs TRBV6-1 and TRBJ2-3, with D possibly being TRBD1 (6 bases). This CDR3 has 16 amino acids. Germline V gene lookup returns CDR1 MNHNS and CDR2 SASEGT. V was pared by 1 base and J by 2 bases, with 13 bases between. The DNA read from the CDR3 is TGTGCCAGCAGTGAAGTCGCAGGGGCGGACACAGATACG. The encoded protein is CASSEVAGADTDT. The whole CDR3 sequence reads CASSEVAGADTDTQYF.

A remark on this clone: From the germline J gene comes the end of the CDR3, since the read stops 3 residues before it. The gene calls are TRBV18 and TRBJ1-4, with unresolved D. V was trimmed by 3 bases and J by 8 bases, leaving 7 bases between them. Germline lookup yields CDR1 KGHSH and CDR2 LQKENI. The CDR3 covers 12 residues. The CDR3 loop is CASSPSGEKLFF. The sequenced CDR3 bases are TGTGCCAGCTCACCGTCGGGGGAAAAA. The full variable domain, with the rest looked up from reference TRBV18 and TRBJ1-4, is NAGVMQNPRHLVRRRGQEARLRCSPMKGHSHVYWYRQLPEEGLKFMVYLQKENIIDESGMPKERFSAEFPKEGPSILRIQQVVRGDSAAYFCASSPSGEKLFFGSGTQLSVL.

In regard to this clone: The read ends 3 residues early relative to the CDR3; the germline J gene fills the gap. The V and J genes are TRBV28 and TRBJ1-3; D possibly corresponds to TRBD1 (5 bases). The CDR3 spans 16 residues. The V gene lost 7 bases and the J gene lost 0 bases, with 16 bases spanning the gap. CDR1 MDHEN and CDR2 SYDVKM come from the germline V gene. The CDR3 region is CASTLTDRLSGNTIYF. The CDR3 DNA, read in part, is TGTGCCAGCACCCTTACTGACAGACTCTCTGGAAACACC.

Comment on this clone: The CDR3 end lies 3 residues beyond the end of the read and is filled in from the germline J gene. The chain employs TRBV29-1 and TRBJ1-1; 7 bases are shared with TRBD1. Germline CDR1 SQVTM, CDR2 ANQGSEA. This CDR3 spans 11 amino acids. Here the CDR3 reads CSADREVEAFF. The CDR3 bases that were read are TGCAGCGCAGACAGGGAGGTTGAG. The whole variable domain, filled in from reference TRBV29-1 and TRBJ1-1, reads SAVISQKPSRDICQRGTSLTIQCQVDSQVTMMFWYRQQPGQSLTLIATANQGSEATYESGFVIDKFPISRPNLTFSTLTVSNMSPEDSSIYLCSADREVEAFFGQGTRLTVV.

In regard to this clone: The CDR3 goes on 3 residues after the read ends, and that part is filled in from the germline J gene. The rearrangement joins TRBV20-1 to TRBJ1-5; 8 bases match TRBD1. The CDR3 runs to 16 residues. CDR1 is DFQATT and CDR2 is SNEGSKA in the germline V gene (reference sequence). V gave up 5 bases and J gave up 3 bases; unmatched junction bases: 12. CDR3 bases read: TGCAGTGCTCAACCCGTGACAGGGGTTTACAATCAGCCC. It yields the protein CSAQPVTGVYNQP. The entire CDR3 protein is CSAQPVTGVYNQPQHF.

For this clone: The CDR3 end lies 3 residues beyond the end of the read and is filled in from the germline J gene. The chain links TRBV19 to TRBJ2-2; 12 bases map to TRBD2. Germline V CDR1 and CDR2: LNHDA, SQIVND (reference sequence). The CDR3 runs to 16 residues. V lost 6 bases to trimming and J lost 1 base; unmatched junction nucleotides: 3. CDR3 DNA, as far as it was read: TGTGCCAGTAGCCTACTAGCGGGGGGGAACACCGGGGAG. The encoded protein is CASSLLAGGNTGE. The entire CDR3 protein reads CASSLLAGGNTGELFF. Combining the CDR3 with reference TRBV19 and TRBJ2-2 gives the whole variable domain DGGITQSPKYLFRKEGQNVTLSCEQNLNHDAMYWYRQDPGQGLRLIYYSQIVNDFQKGDIAEGYSVSREKKESFPLTVTSAQKNPTAFYLCASSLLAGGNTGELFFGEGSRLTVL.

Remarks on this clone: The read falls 3 residues short of the CDR3 end, and the missing part is taken from the germline J gene. The chain uses TRBV6-2 or TRBV6-3 and TRBJ2-3; TRBD2 matches at 7 bases. The length of the CDR3 is 13 residues. CDR1 is MNHEY, CDR2 SVGEGT, per germline. CDR3 sequence reads: CASSTGGFVTQYF. The CDR3 bases that were read are TGTGCCAGCAGTACCGGGGGGTTTGTGACG.

As for this clone: The read comes to an end 3 residues before the CDR3 does, leaving the germline J gene to fill in the end. V gene TRBV7-9 combines with J gene TRBJ1-1; D unresolved. CDR1 SEHNR and CDR2 FQNEAQ come from the germline V gene (reference sequence). With 5 bases removed from V and 2 bases from J, the gap between germline ends came to 6 bases. CDR3 length: 12 residues. CDR3 DNA, as far as it was read: TGTGCCAGCAGCGACATTAACACTGAA. Protein sequence: CASSDINTE. The full CDR3 protein is CASSDINTEAFF.

Remarks on this clone: From the germline J gene comes the end of the CDR3, since the read stops 3 residues before it. The V and J genes are TRBV30 and TRBJ1-2, with TRBD1 as a possible D gene (5 bases). There are 12 residues in the CDR3. CDR1 is GTSNPN, CDR2 SVGIG, per germline (reference sequence). The part of the CDR3 DNA that was read is TGTGCCTGGTCAAGGGGCCCCAACGAC. Translating it yields CAWSRGPND. The entire CDR3 protein is CAWSRGPNDYTF.

Worth noting for this clone: The read ends 3 residues shy of where the CDR3 ends; the end is completed using the germline J gene. The V gene is TRBV14, the J gene TRBJ2-5, with D perhaps TRBD2 (6 bases). Germline CDR1 SGHDN, CDR2 FVKESK. The CDR3 consists of 17 residues. V was cut by 0 bases and J by 4 bases, with 18 bases left in between. The CDR3: CASSQDHPRGKGETQYF. The part of the CDR3 DNA that was read is TGTGCCAGCAGCCAAGATCATCCTCGGGGGAAGGGAGAGACC. Complete variable domain (other parts from reference TRBV14 and TRBJ2-5): EAGVTQFPSHSVIEKGQTVTLRCDPISGHDNLYWYRRVMGKEIKFLLHFVKESKQDESGMPNNRFLAERTGGTYSTLKVQPAELEDSGVYFCASSQDHPRGKGETQYFGPGTRLLVL.

Comment on this clone: The read ends 3 residues shy of where the CDR3 ends; the end is completed using the germline J gene. V is TRBV5-6 and J is TRBJ2-3; unclear D gene. The germline V gene encodes CDR1 SGHDT and CDR2 YYEEEE. The CDR3 covers 13 residues. The CDR3 is CASSLDNQETQYF. The CDR3 bases that were read are TGTGCCAGCAGCTTGGACAACCAAGAGACG.

Concerning this clone itself: The read ends 3 residues shy of where the CDR3 ends; the end is completed using the germline J gene. The chain joins TRBV2 to TRBJ2-1; a weak D match, TRBD2 (5 bases). The CDR3 totals 15 residues. The ends were cut back, 6 bases at V and 6 bases at J, with 18 bases in the middle. Germline V gene data show CDR1 as SNHLY and CDR2 as FYNNEI. The CDR3 bases that were read are TGTGCCAGCAGAAGGGAGTCCGGGGTAGGCAATGAG. It yields the protein CASRRESGVGNE. The whole CDR3 sequence reads CASRRESGVGNEQFF.